This T cell receptor beta chain was identified during a study of cytomegalovirus exposure and HLA in healthy donors. The germline CDR1 and CDR2 sequences are WNHNN and SYGVQD (reference sequence). V lost 4 bases and J 1 base, leaving 11 bases between the germline ends. This CDR3 has 15 amino acids. The PCR had 60 Vbeta and 13 Jbeta primers. Method: immunoSEQ multiplex PCR; TCRdb's copy keeps in-frame clones and lacks some. Of around 100,000 clones detected, around two thirds appear once; the ten largest clones hold less than 4.5%. The specimen was PBMCs. The chain has TRBV10-1 and TRBJ1-5; D gene unclear. This receptor was taken from a man aged 25 to 40 in good health and CMV-seropositive. CDR3 nucleotides: TGCGCCAGCAGTGCCCGACCGGGGAGCAATCAGCCCCAGCATTTT. As protein: CASSARPGSNQPQHF.